Detailed here is one T cell receptor beta chain. The sample originates from a study of control samples from healthy donors and cancer patients. The CDR3 totals 13 residues. CDR1 WNHNN and CDR2 SYGVQD come from the germline V gene (reference sequence). V trimming: 1 base; J trimming: 8 bases; junction bases outside the gene matches: 1. Libraries were prepared by immunoSEQ multiplex PCR; TCRdb keeps only in-frame clonotypes and omits some of them. Among over 75,000 clones listed, roughly 89% were seen once. The genes are TRBV10-1 and TRBJ1-4; 7 nucleotides match TRBD1. Sequenced sample: blood. The clonotype originates from a man aged 25-40 years in good health. CDR3 in DNA: TGCGCCAGCAGTGAGTACAGGGGCGAAAAACTGTTTTTT. Its protein is CASSEYRGEKLFF.